This T cell receptor beta chain was profiled in a study of CD8 T cells in ankylosing spondylitis. Overall study findings and caveats: About 8 highly homologous variants made up a TCR beta motif that seemed to typify ankylosing spondylitis blood.

Note on this clonotype: Its matching antigen is unknown.

Trimming shortened V by 8 bases and J by 2 bases, and 16 bases separated the two germline ends. The CDR3 sequence is 15 residues long. Germline lookup yields CDR1 MDHEN and CDR2 SYDVKM. TCRdb used MiXCR to reprocess the 5' RACE reads, holding one entry per CDR3 protein. The table records about 390,000 distinct CDR3 sequences, about a fifth of them present only once. The sequenced sample consisted of blood, either unsorted or a sorted T cell fraction (not recorded which). The chain is built from TRBV28 and TRBJ2-1; TRBD2 is a possible D gene (7 bases). The sequence was collected from a male donor with ankylosing spondylitis. The DNA for the CDR3 is TGTGCCAGCTACTTGGGGGGGCAGGCCTACAATGAGCAGTTCTTC. It codes for CASYLGGQAYNEQFF.